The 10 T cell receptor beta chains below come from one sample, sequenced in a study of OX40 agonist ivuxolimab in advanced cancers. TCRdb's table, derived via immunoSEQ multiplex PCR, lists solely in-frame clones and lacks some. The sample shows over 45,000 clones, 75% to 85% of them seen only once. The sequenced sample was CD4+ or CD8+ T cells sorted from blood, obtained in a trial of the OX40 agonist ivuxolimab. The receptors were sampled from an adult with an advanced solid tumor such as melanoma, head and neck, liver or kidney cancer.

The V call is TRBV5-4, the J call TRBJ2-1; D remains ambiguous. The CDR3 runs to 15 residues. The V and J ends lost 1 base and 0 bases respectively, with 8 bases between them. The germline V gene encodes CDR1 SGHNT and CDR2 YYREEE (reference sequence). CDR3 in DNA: TGTGCCAGCAGCTTGACCCTAAGCTCCTACAATGAGCAGTTCTTC. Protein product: CASSLTLSSYNEQFF.

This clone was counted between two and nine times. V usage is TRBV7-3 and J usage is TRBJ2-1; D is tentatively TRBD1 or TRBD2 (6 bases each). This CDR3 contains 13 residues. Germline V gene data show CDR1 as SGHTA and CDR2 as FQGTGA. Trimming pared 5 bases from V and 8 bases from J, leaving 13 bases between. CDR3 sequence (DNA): TGTGCCAGCAGCCGAAACGGGGGCGATGAGCAGTTCTTC. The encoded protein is CASSRNGGDEQFF.

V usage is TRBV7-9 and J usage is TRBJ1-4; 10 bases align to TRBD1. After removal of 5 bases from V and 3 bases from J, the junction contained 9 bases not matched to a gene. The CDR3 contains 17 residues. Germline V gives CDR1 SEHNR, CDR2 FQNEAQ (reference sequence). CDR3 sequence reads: CASSRGQGGDSNEKLFF. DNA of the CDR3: TGTGCCAGCAGCCGCGGACAGGGGGGTGACTCTAATGAAAAACTGTTTTTT.

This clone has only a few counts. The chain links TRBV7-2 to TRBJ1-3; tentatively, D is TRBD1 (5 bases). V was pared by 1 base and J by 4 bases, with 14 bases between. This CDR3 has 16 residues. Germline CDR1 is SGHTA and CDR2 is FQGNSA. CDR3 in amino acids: CASSLVGQGYGNTIYF. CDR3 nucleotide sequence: TGTGCCAGCAGCTTAGTAGGTCAGGGTTACGGAAACACCATATATTTT.

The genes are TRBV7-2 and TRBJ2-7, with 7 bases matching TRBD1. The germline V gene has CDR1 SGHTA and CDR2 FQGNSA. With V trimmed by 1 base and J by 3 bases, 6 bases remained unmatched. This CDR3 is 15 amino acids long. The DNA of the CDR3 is TGTGCCAGCAGCTTAGAGACAGGGTCCGGCTACGAGCAGTACTTC. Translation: CASSLETGSGYEQYF.

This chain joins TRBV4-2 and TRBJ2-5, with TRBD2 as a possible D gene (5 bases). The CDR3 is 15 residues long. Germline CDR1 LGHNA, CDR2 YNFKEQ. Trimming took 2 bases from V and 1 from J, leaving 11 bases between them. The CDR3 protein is CASSQILGFQETQYF. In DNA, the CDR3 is TGTGCCAGCAGCCAAATACTAGGGTTCCAAGAGACCCAGTACTTC.

CDR3 region: CASSQSVIGGNGYTF. CDR3 sequence (DNA): TGCGCCAGCAGCCAATCCGTCATAGGGGGCAATGGCTACACCTTC. The chain links TRBV4-3 to TRBJ1-2; 7 nucleotides line up with TRBD1. The CDR3 is made up of 15 amino acids. From germline, CDR1 is LGHNA and CDR2 YSLEER. V shed 2 bases, J shed 6 bases, and the junction held 9 bases outside the gene matches.

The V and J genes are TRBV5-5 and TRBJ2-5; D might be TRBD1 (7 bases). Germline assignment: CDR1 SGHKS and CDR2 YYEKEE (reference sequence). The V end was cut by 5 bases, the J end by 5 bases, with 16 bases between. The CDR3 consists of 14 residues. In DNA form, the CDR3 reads TGTGCCAGCAGGACATACAGGGGAGGTGAGACCCAGTACTTC. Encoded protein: CASRTYRGGETQYF.

The CDR3, as DNA: TGTGCCAGCAGCCCCCGGGGTTTGGGAGAGACCCAGTACTTC. The encoded protein is CASSPRGLGETQYF. The rearrangement links TRBV7-3 to TRBJ2-5; TRBD2 might be the D (5 bases). The germline V gene encodes CDR1 SGHTA and CDR2 FQGTGA. V lost 5 bases, J lost 4 bases, and 14 bases lay in between. CDR3 length equals 14 residues.

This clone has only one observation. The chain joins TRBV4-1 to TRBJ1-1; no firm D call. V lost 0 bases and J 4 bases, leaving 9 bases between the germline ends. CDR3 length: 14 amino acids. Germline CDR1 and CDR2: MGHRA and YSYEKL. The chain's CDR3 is CASSQELESTEAFF. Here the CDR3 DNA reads TGCGCCAGCAGCCAAGAACTCGAGAGCACTGAAGCTTTCTTT.